This TCR beta chain was recorded in a study of CD8 T cells in Susac syndrome. The overall study: More than 5 sequenced Susac syndrome patients had clinically active disease, while about 8 were in remission. Study-wide findings and caveats: The greatest CD8+ clonal expansion in Susac occurred in TEMRA cells and in active patients. Susac-specific public clones in total CD8+ repertoires numbered some 15; in CD8+ TEMRA repertoires, they numbered 4 to 6.

With random hexamers, reverse transcription was performed on 0.5 to 1 ug of RNA. TCRdb used MiXCR to reprocess the immunoSEQ multiplex PCR reads, holding one entry per CDR3 protein. The data hold about 100,000 distinct CDR3 sequences, with 95% observed a single time. The V end lost 6 bases, the J end lost 11 bases, and 22 bases lay between the germline ends. This CDR3 spans 14 amino acids. Germline CDR1 and CDR2: MDHEN and SYDVKM. Negative isolation was used for CD8+ and CD4+ T cells, and FACS enrichment was applied to TEMRA cells. Points on this clonotype: Its antigen is not identified.

The rearrangement uses TRBV28 and TRBJ1-1; D not certain. The sample consisted of CD8+ T cells from PBMCs. The receptor was derived from a human donor with Susac syndrome. The CDR3 reads CASSPRAPSPTAFF. The CDR3 coding sequence is TGTGCCAGCAGCCCTCGCGCCCCATCGCCCACGGCTTTCTTT.